This record covers a single TCR beta chain. What it binds is not known. RNA in amounts of about 0.45 to 1 ug was reverse transcribed with random hexamers. The CDR3 of TCR beta was amplified by immunoSEQ multiplex PCR across 54 Vbeta and 13 Jbeta. TCRdb re-called the immunoSEQ multiplex PCR reads through MiXCR, storing one row per CDR3 protein. Among approximately 180,000 distinct CDR3 sequences listed, more than 85% were seen once. This record belongs to a study of CD8 T cells in Susac syndrome. Across the study: Among the sequenced Susac syndrome patients, roughly six had active disease while about 8 were in remission.

Findings and caveats of the study: The study's TCR sequencing and HLA analysis covered a relatively small number of individuals, and the study acknowledged this.

Germline lookup yields CDR1 LNHDA and CDR2 SQIVND (reference sequence). This CDR3 has 15 amino acids. Deletions cut 1 base from V and 4 bases from J, with 11 bases between. Blood CD8+ and CD4+ T cells underwent high-throughput TCR beta sequencing. The chain has TRBV19 and TRBJ1-5; tentative D call: TRBD1 (6 bases). The sample consisted of CD4+ T cells from PBMCs. This TCR came from a human donor with Susac syndrome. The CDR3 DNA is TGTGCCAGTAGTATAGCCGACAGGCCTAATCAGCCCCAGCATTTT. This encodes CASSIADRPNQPQHF.